The rows below give T cell receptor beta chains drawn from one sample of a study of blood T cell repertoires in COVID-19. The data were produced by immunoSEQ multiplex PCR, yet TCRdb's version contains in-frame clones alone and is incomplete. This sample carries around 97,000 clones, 85% to 90% of them seen once, and the ten largest clones take approximately 15%. The sequenced sample consisted of peripheral blood. These receptors all stem from a human donor in a cohort sampled during active COVID-19. CDR3s include the opening cysteine and the closing phenylalanine or tryptophan. The D gene is left open where the match is weak. Expanded clones get a size class; other rows say once, few or many, or leave the size out.

d_call	clone_size	v_call	j_call	cdr3_nt	cdr3_aa
NA	NA	TRBV11-1	TRBJ2-1	TGTGCCAGCAGCTTAGGGGTGTCGGTGCGGGACTTGGAGCAGTTCTTC	CASSLGVSVRDLEQFF
TRBD1	NA	TRBV30	TRBJ2-7	TGTGCCTGGAGTGACGGGACAGGGTACGAGCAGTACTTC	CAWSDGTGYEQYF
TRBD1	NA	TRBV9	TRBJ1-6	TGTGCCAGCAGCGGGACAGGGGGGTCACCCCTCCACTTT	CASSGTGGSPLHF
NA	NA	TRBV9	TRBJ2-6	TGTGCCAGCAGCAACCCACAGGAGACCATCTCTGGGGCCAACGTCCTGACTTTC	CASSNPQETISGANVLTF
TRBD1	NA	TRBV5-1	TRBJ1-1	TGCGCCAGCAGCCTACAGGGGGGCTACACTGAAGCTTTCTTT	CASSLQGGYTEAFF
NA	few	TRBV25-1	TRBJ1-5	TGTGCCAGCAGGGCCCTTCAGGGAAACAATCAGCCCCAGCATTTT	CASRALQGNNQPQHF
NA	NA	TRBV5-1	TRBJ1-5	TGCGCCAGCAGCTTGCGACCGGGGGACCAGCCCCAGCATTTT	CASSLRPGDQPQHF
TRBD1	NA	TRBV7-8	TRBJ1-6	TGTGCCAGCAGCCAAGACAGGGGGCTCTCACCCCTCCACTTT	CASSQDRGLSPLHF
TRBD2	NA	TRBV3-1/TRBV3-2	TRBJ2-7	TGTGCCAGCAGCAATGGACTAGCGGGGTACGAGCAGTACTTC	CASSNGLAGYEQYF
TRBD2	NA	TRBV19	TRBJ2-5	TGTGCCAGTAGTATGGCGGGAGGGGTCCAAGAGACCCAGTACTTC	CASSMAGGVQETQYF
NA	few	TRBV11-2	TRBJ1-4	TGTGCCAGCAGCCCAGGACAGATGCAATATGAAAAACTGTTTTTT	CASSPGQMQYEKLFF
TRBD2	NA	TRBV28	TRBJ2-1	TGTGCCAGCAGTTTTAGCCCGGGACTAGCGGGATACAATGAGCAGTTCTTC	CASSFSPGLAGYNEQFF
TRBD2	NA	TRBV7-3	TRBJ2-2	TGTGCCAGCAGCCTAGGGACTAGCGGGAACGCCGGGGAGCTGTTTTTT	CASSLGTSGNAGELFF
NA	NA	TRBV6-5	TRBJ2-1	TGTGCCAGCAGTAGGGGGTCCAATGAGCAGTTCTTC	CASSRGSNEQFF
TRBD2	NA	TRBV27	TRBJ2-7	TGTGCCAGCAGTTTAGGGGTAGCGGGGGCCTACGAGCAGTACTTC	CASSLGVAGAYEQYF
NA	NA	TRBV7-2	TRBJ1-5	TGTGCCAGCAGCCTCAGAAATAGCAATCAGCCCCAGCATTTT	CASSLRNSNQPQHF
NA	NA	TRBV27	TRBJ1-1	TGTGCCAGCAGCTCCGTCGAGGACACTGAAGCTTTCTTT	CASSSVEDTEAFF
NA	NA	TRBV6-5	TRBJ1-3	TGTGCCAGCAGCCTCGACGGACAGCTTGGAAACACCATATATTTT	CASSLDGQLGNTIYF
NA	NA	TRBV6-2/TRBV6-3	TRBJ1-1	TGTGCCAGCAGTTACTGGACAGCTTACACTGAAGCTTTCTTT	CASSYWTAYTEAFF
TRBD2	NA	TRBV15	TRBJ2-5	TGTGCCACGACGACGGGAGGGGAAGAGACCCAGTACTTC	CATTTGGEETQYF
TRBD1	NA	TRBV5-4	TRBJ2-5	TGTGCCAGCAGCTTAGGCCAGGGGGCGGGAGAGACCCAGTACTTC	CASSLGQGAGETQYF
NA	once	TRBV5-1	TRBJ1-1	TGCGCCAGCAGCCGGGGGGTACAGGGTCACACTGAAGCTTTCTTT	CASSRGVQGHTEAFF
NA	once	TRBV27	TRBJ1-6	TGTGCCAGCAGATACACAGAATTTTCGGCCCTCCACTTT	CASRYTEFSALHF
NA	once	TRBV27	TRBJ2-7	TGTGCCAGCAGTTTTGGCAGGGGTGAGTGGGAGCAGTACTTC	CASSFGRGEWEQYF
NA	NA	TRBV24-1	TRBJ2-7	TGTGCCACCAGTGATCCTAACTACGAGCAGTACTTC	CATSDPNYEQYF
TRBD1	NA	TRBV6-2/TRBV6-3	TRBJ1-3	TGTGCCAGCAGTACGGACAGGAGGACTGGAAACACCATATATTTT	CASSTDRRTGNTIYF
NA	NA	TRBV7-2	TRBJ1-3	TGTGCCAGCAGCTTAGTGGGCGGGTCTGGAAACACCATATATTTT	CASSLVGGSGNTIYF
NA	NA	TRBV6-5	TRBJ2-5	TGTGCCAGCAGTACGGGACTGCAAGAGACCCAGTACTTC	CASSTGLQETQYF
NA	few	TRBV7-9	TRBJ2-7	TGTGCCAGCAGCAAAACTTTTTACGAGCAGTACTTC	CASSKTFYEQYF
TRBD1	NA	TRBV2	TRBJ1-2	TGTGCCAGCAGTGGCGGGACAGGGAGGCCAACTAACTATGGCTACACCTTC	CASSGGTGRPTNYGYTF
TRBD1	NA	TRBV2	TRBJ2-2	TGTGCCAGCAGTGTAGGACAGGGGGAGACCGGGGAGCTGTTTTTT	CASSVGQGETGELFF
NA	NA	TRBV7-8	TRBJ2-1	TGTGCCAGCAGCTTGAGCGGGTGGGTCCACAATGAGCAGTTCTTC	CASSLSGWVHNEQFF
TRBD2	NA	TRBV19	TRBJ2-7	TGTGCCAGTAGCGCCGGGACTAGCGGGCATCGCGAGCAGTACTTC	CASSAGTSGHREQYF
NA	NA	TRBV9	TRBJ2-1	TGTGCCAGCAGCGTAGCTACGAGTTGGGGCAACAATGAGCAGTTCTTC	CASSVATSWGNNEQFF
TRBD2	NA	TRBV7-9	TRBJ2-3	TGTGCCAGCAGCTTGGATAGCGGGGCTAGCACAGATACGCAGTATTTT	CASSLDSGASTDTQYF
NA	NA	TRBV29-1	TRBJ2-7	TGCAGCGTTGAACAGGGCGAGAGGTACGAGCAGTACTTC	CSVEQGERYEQYF
TRBD2	NA	TRBV7-9	TRBJ2-5	TGTGCCAGTCAAACGGGACTAGCGGGGAGAGACCAAGAGACCCAGTACTTC	CASQTGLAGRDQETQYF
TRBD1	NA	TRBV20-1	TRBJ1-5	TGCAGTGCTAGTAAAGCAGGGGGCGCGGGTAATCAGCCCCAGCATTTT	CSASKAGGAGNQPQHF
NA	NA	TRBV4-2	TRBJ2-7	TGTGCCAGCAGCCAAGAATTAAGGGGTTTCTACGAGCAGTACTTC	CASSQELRGFYEQYF
TRBD2	NA	TRBV20-1	TRBJ2-7	TGCAGTGCTAGTGTTAGCGGGAGTGTTTCCTACGAGCAGTACTTC	CSASVSGSVSYEQYF
NA	NA	TRBV6-5	TRBJ2-2	TGTGCCAGCAGTTACCGGGACACCGGGGAGCTGTTTTTT	CASSYRDTGELFF
TRBD1	NA	TRBV10-3	TRBJ1-2	TGTGCCATCAGTCGCGGGACAGGGACGCATGGCTACACCTTC	CAISRGTGTHGYTF
NA	NA	TRBV18	TRBJ1-6	TGTGCCAGCTCAAATGAACAGAATTCACCCCTCCACTTT	CASSNEQNSPLHF
NA	NA	TRBV27	TRBJ2-3	TGTGCCAGCAGTTTAGTCAGGACAGACCCCACAGATACGCAGTATTTT	CASSLVRTDPTDTQYF
TRBD2	NA	TRBV4-1	TRBJ2-3	TGCGCCAGCAGCCCCCAGGGACTAGCGGGGCAAGATACGCAGTATTTT	CASSPQGLAGQDTQYF
TRBD1	NA	TRBV3-1/TRBV3-2	TRBJ1-6	TGTGCCAGCCGATGGGGACAGGGGAGGAACAATTCACCCCTCCACTTT	CASRWGQGRNNSPLHF
NA	once	TRBV29-1	TRBJ2-1	TGCAGCGTTGCGGTTCGGAATGAGCAGTTCTTC	CSVAVRNEQFF
NA	NA	TRBV28	TRBJ2-5	TGTGCCAGCAGAAGGCGGGAGACCCAGTACTTC	CASRRRETQYF
TRBD2	few	TRBV19	TRBJ2-3	TGTGCCAGTCGAGCGGGAGGGACAGATACGCAGTATTTT	CASRAGGTDTQYF
NA	once	TRBV28	TRBJ1-2	TGTGCCAGCAGTGCCGAAACAGGGTTTTATGGCTACACCTTC	CASSAETGFYGYTF
TRBD1	NA	TRBV6-2/TRBV6-3	TRBJ1-5	TGTGCCAGCAGTGGGACAGGGGGCGGTCAGCCCCAGCATTTT	CASSGTGGGQPQHF
NA	NA	TRBV27	TRBJ2-2	TGTGCCAGCACTCCCTGGAGCACCCAGAACACCGGGGAGCTGTTTTTT	CASTPWSTQNTGELFF
TRBD2	NA	TRBV28	TRBJ2-1	TGTGCCAGCAGTTTGTGGACTAGCGGGAGGGTTAATGAGCAGTTCTTC	CASSLWTSGRVNEQFF
TRBD1	NA	TRBV7-9	TRBJ1-1	TGTGCCAGCAGCTTTCTTAAGGGGACAGGGGATTTCGCTGAAGCTTTCTTT	CASSFLKGTGDFAEAFF